This T cell receptor (beta chain) was recovered during a study of cytomegalovirus exposure and HLA in healthy donors. Study-level background: Falling in the Caucasian-associated ancestry cluster were about 82% of some 400 genotyped donors. Study outcomes and limitations: Donor immune exposure was known only as CMV serostatus. Sequencing probably produced one cluster of sequence variants that were highly shared.

Worth noting for this clone: Its specificity is unknown.

This CDR3 is built from 15 residues. Germline loops: CDR1 MNHEY, CDR2 SVGAGI. The ends were cut back, 7 bases at V and 2 bases at J, with 17 bases in the middle. The PCR made use of 60 Vbeta and 13 Jbeta primers. Produced via immunoSEQ multiplex PCR; TCRdb's table is partial and in-frame only. The sample yields roughly 63,000 clones, roughly 77% seen once. The chain carries TRBV6-5 and TRBJ1-2, with D tentatively TRBD1 (5 bases). This receptor was identified in a woman between 35 and 50 years old in good health and CMV-seropositive. Sequenced material: PBMCs. DNA of the CDR3: TGTGCCAGCATGGATGACGCTAACAGGAACTATGGCTACACCTTC. It is translated as CASMDDANRNYGYTF.